The next 7 T cell receptor beta chains were all read from a single sample in a study of response to subunit inactivated influenza vaccine. TCRdb reprocessed the RT-PCR reads via MiXCR and lists one record per CDR3 protein. This sample has hundreds of thousands of distinct CDR3 sequences, with around 25% found just once. The sample in question was CD4+ T cells sorted from PBMCs, obtained roughly 5 days after vaccination. These receptors all come from a man aged 50-60 years who received an inactivated influenza vaccine.

The chain combines TRBV20-1 with TRBJ2-3, with D perhaps matching TRBD2 (6 bases). The germline V gene encodes CDR1 DFQATT and CDR2 SNEGSKA (reference sequence). The CDR3 sequence is 14 residues long. With 4 bases removed from V and 0 bases from J, the gap between germline ends came to 11 bases. The CDR3 sequence: CSANSAGSTDTQYF. The CDR3 nucleotides read TGCAGTGCTAATTCGGCGGGGAGCACAGATACGCAGTATTTT.

This clonotype was seen a few times. The V gene is TRBV5-1, the J gene TRBJ2-1; 10 bases are shared with TRBD2. There are 16 residues in the CDR3. CDR1 is SGHRS and CDR2 is YFSETQ in the germline V gene. Trimming took 0 bases from V and 1 from J; bases not matched to a gene: 1. CDR3 bases: TGCGCCAGCAGCTTGGGGACTAGCGGATCCTACAATGAGCAGTTCTTC. Translated, it gives CASSLGTSGSYNEQFF.

V is TRBV20-1 and J is TRBJ2-5; 9 positions match TRBD2. Trimming cost V 6 bases and J 9 bases; bases outside gene matches: 17. This CDR3 is built from 15 residues. Germline CDR1 is DFQATT and CDR2 is SNEGSKA (reference sequence). The CDR3 DNA is TGCAGTGCCAGTACCGCCCTAGCGGGACTCGGGCCCCAGTACTTC. This encodes CSASTALAGLGPQYF.

The chain joins TRBV5-6 to TRBJ2-5; D may correspond to TRBD1 or TRBD2 (5 bases each). Germline V gene lookup returns CDR1 SGHDT and CDR2 YYEEEE. Trimming removed 1 base at V and 7 bases at J, with 14 bases between. CDR3 length: 14 residues. The chain's CDR3 is CASSLRQRGGTQYF. CDR3 coding DNA: TGTGCCAGCAGCTTGAGACAGCGAGGAGGGACCCAGTACTTC.

This clonotype has at least ten counts. V usage is TRBV20-1 and J usage is TRBJ1-2; D perhaps matches TRBD1 (5 bases). This CDR3 region has 13 residues. Germline CDR1 and CDR2: DFQATT and SNEGSKA (reference sequence). Trimming cost V 5 bases and J 5 bases, with 15 bases left between them. The CDR3 nucleotides are TGCAGTGCTCAGAACCCGGAGGGGTATGGCTACACCTTC. Encoded protein: CSAQNPEGYGYTF.

This clonotype was seen a few times. The J gene is TRBJ2-3, the V gene TRBV7-2, with unresolved D. Per the germline V gene, CDR1 is SGHTA and CDR2 is FQGNSA. Trimming took off 5 bases at V and 5 bases at J, with 11 bases between the two ends. There are 13 residues in the CDR3. CDR3 region: CASSDTTRDTQYF. CDR3 DNA sequence: TGTGCCAGCAGCGATACGACACGAGATACGCAGTATTTT.

The chain couples TRBV19 to TRBJ2-7; no reliable D call. The V and J ends lost 1 base and 5 bases respectively, with 18 bases between them. Germline V lookup: CDR1 LNHDA, CDR2 SQIVND (reference sequence). This CDR3 region has 16 residues. The CDR3 DNA reads TGTGCCAGTAGTATAGGGCGACGGACGGCTGGCGACGAGCAGTACTTC. Encoded protein: CASSIGRRTAGDEQYF.